This entry describes one TCR beta chain. Its antigen remains unidentified. Generated by immunoSEQ multiplex PCR, the TCRdb table keeps only in-frame clones and is missing some. The sample lists over 150,000 clones; 85% to 90% were seen once. This entry belongs to a study of T cell responses to AZD1222 COVID-19 vaccine. Overall study findings and caveats: Increased Spike-specific TCR breadth and depth were observed after two AZD1222 doses.

This CDR3 comprises 14 residues. Germline loops: CDR1 LNHDA, CDR2 SQIVND (reference sequence). Trimming took 4 bases from V and 15 from J; bases not matched to a gene: 12. The chain joins TRBV19 to TRBJ1-5, with 10 bases fitting TRBD1. The TCR originated in an adult in good health. The sequenced sample was peripheral blood, obtained on day 0 of MenACWY control vaccination. In DNA form, the CDR3 reads TGTGCCAGTAGTAGAAGGGGGACAGGGGCCTTCGCGCATTTT. It yields the protein CASSRRGTGAFAHF.